These 23 T cell receptor beta chains were sequenced from one sample in a study of T cell responses to AZD1222 COVID-19 vaccine. TCRdb's table, derived via immunoSEQ multiplex PCR, lists solely in-frame clones and lacks some. The sample includes approximately 150,000 clones, under 95% of them seen just once. The source was peripheral blood, collected 28 days after the second AZD1222 dose. The source is an adult who received the AZD1222 COVID-19 vaccine.

This rearrangement joins TRBV19 to TRBJ2-3; D gene unclear. Germline V gives CDR1 LNHDA, CDR2 SQIVND (reference sequence). Deletions cut 3 bases from V and 10 bases from J, with 8 bases between. This CDR3 is built from 11 residues. Here the CDR3 reads CASSMHKAQYF. In DNA form, the CDR3 reads TGTGCCAGTAGTATGCACAAAGCGCAGTATTTT.

The CDR3 DNA follows: TGTGCCAGCAGCCAAGATCCCAGTAGTAGCTACGAGCAGTACTTC. This encodes CASSQDPSSSYEQYF. This chain connects TRBV4-2 to TRBJ2-7; the D is unclear. Germline CDR1 LGHNA, CDR2 YNFKEQ. V lost 0 bases to trimming and J lost 3 bases, with 12 bases between them. The length of the CDR3 is 15 residues.

The rearrangement joins TRBV7-8 to TRBJ2-7; D is perhaps TRBD2 (6 bases). V lost 5 bases and J lost 3, with 14 bases in between. This CDR3 region has 14 residues. In germline, CDR1 is SGHVS, CDR2 FQNEAQ. CDR3 loop: CASSLSSDHYEQYF. The CDR3 nucleotides are TGTGCCAGCAGCCTGTCTAGCGACCACTACGAGCAGTACTTC.

The V and J genes are TRBV6-5 and TRBJ2-7; 8 bases fit TRBD2. The ends lost 2 bases at V and 3 bases at J; junction bases unmatched: 9. CDR1 and CDR2 (germline): MNHEY, SVGAGI. The CDR3 length is 16 residues. CDR3 sequence (DNA): TGTGCCAGCAGTTACGGAGTCGGGAGGGCTATCTACGAGCAGTACTTC. This encodes CASSYGVGRAIYEQYF.

The rearrangement links TRBV18 to TRBJ1-1; the D is unclear. This CDR3 is built from 13 residues. Between the trimmed V and J ends, which lost 2 bases and 1 base, there was a span of 5 bases. In germline, CDR1 is KGHSH, CDR2 LQKENI. This CDR3 reads CASSPAENTEAFF. CDR3 DNA: TGTGCCAGCTCACCAGCGGAGAACACTGAAGCTTTCTTT. The whole variable domain, filled in from reference TRBV18 and TRBJ1-1, reads NAGVMQNPRHLVRRRGQEARLRCSPMKGHSHVYWYRQLPEEGLKFMVYLQKENIIDESGMPKERFSAEFPKEGPSILRIQQVVRGDSAAYFCASSPAENTEAFFGQGTRLTVV.

The V and J genes are TRBV6-5 and TRBJ2-1; D not certain. The germline V gene encodes CDR1 MNHEY and CDR2 SVGAGI. The CDR3 has 11 residues. Trimming removed 6 bases from V and 9 bases from J, with 9 bases in between. The CDR3 DNA reads TGTGCCAGCAGCTACGGGCGTGAGCAGTTCTTC. Translating it yields CASSYGREQFF.

V gene TRBV18 combines with J gene TRBJ2-1, with 11 bases matching TRBD2. The CDR3 has 15 amino acids. Germline CDR1 and CDR2: KGHSH and LQKENI. The J segment lost 3 bases and the V segment lost 5 bases, leaving 3 bases of the junction unmatched. The CDR3 is CASSLGLADYNEQFF. CDR3 in DNA: TGTGCCAGCTCATTGGGACTAGCGGACTACAATGAGCAGTTCTTC. Using reference TRBV18 and TRBJ2-1 for the parts outside the CDR3, the full variable domain is NAGVMQNPRHLVRRRGQEARLRCSPMKGHSHVYWYRQLPEEGLKFMVYLQKENIIDESGMPKERFSAEFPKEGPSILRIQQVVRGDSAAYFCASSLGLADYNEQFFGPGTRLTVL.

This sequence joins TRBV4-2 and TRBJ1-1; 8 nucleotides line up with TRBD1. The V gene's germline CDR1 is LGHNA and CDR2 YNFKEQ. V was clipped by 4 bases and J by 7 bases; unmatched bases: 11. This CDR3 has 15 residues. Here the CDR3 DNA reads TGTGCCAGCAGCCCGCGCGGACAGGGAGGTTATGAAGCTTTCTTT. Protein sequence: CASSPRGQGGYEAFF.

The J gene is TRBJ2-1, the V gene TRBV19, with D possibly being TRBD1 or TRBD2 (5 bases each). This CDR3 region has 18 residues. CDR1 is LNHDA, CDR2 SQIVND, per germline (reference sequence). The germline V and J ends were trimmed by 5 bases and 3 bases, with 23 bases remaining between them. CDR3 DNA: TGTGCCAGTAGTGTAAGACCTCCCGGGGCCCCGAACTACAATGAGCAGTTCTTC. Its translation is CASSVRPPGAPNYNEQFF.

This clone was recorded a few times. This chain links TRBV11-1 with TRBJ2-1; TRBD1 aligns across 11 bases. The CDR3 length is 14 residues. Per germline, CDR1 SGHAT and CDR2 FQDESV (reference sequence). V was clipped by 3 bases and J by 7 bases; unmatched bases: 2. CDR3 protein: CASSFRDRGNEQFF. The DNA for the CDR3 is TGTGCCAGCAGCTTCAGGGACAGGGGGAATGAGCAGTTCTTC.

The chain carries TRBV6-5 and TRBJ2-1; the match to TRBD2 covers 12 bases. CDR1 and CDR2 (germline): MNHEY, SVGAGI. J lost 6 bases, V lost 7 bases, and 7 bases had no gene match. This CDR3 is 15 amino acids long. The CDR3 loop is CASNPGLAGPNEQFF. DNA of the CDR3: TGTGCCAGCAACCCGGGACTAGCGGGCCCCAATGAGCAGTTCTTC.

V usage is TRBV2 and J usage is TRBJ1-2; D remains unclear. Germline CDR1 reads SNHLY; CDR2 reads FYNNEI. Trimming shortened V by 5 bases and J by 10 bases, and 14 bases separated the two germline ends. The CDR3 contains 12 residues. CDR3 region: CASSPRSDSYTF. DNA for the CDR3: TGTGCCAGCAGTCCTAGGAGCGATTCCTACACCTTC.

The chain uses TRBV20-1 and TRBJ2-1; D might be TRBD2 (5 bases). The germline V and J ends were trimmed by 7 bases and 7 bases, with 11 bases remaining between them. The CDR3 has 11 amino acids. Germline V gene sequence: CDR1 DFQATT, CDR2 SNEGSKA (reference sequence). CDR3 residues: CSGWRGNEQFF. CDR3 bases: TGCAGTGGCTGGCGCGGGAATGAGCAGTTCTTC.

The chain joins TRBV7-8 to TRBJ2-7; 7 nucleotides agree with TRBD2. V shed 5 bases, J shed 2 bases, and the junction held 9 bases outside the gene matches. CDR1 is SGHVS and CDR2 is FQNEAQ in the germline V gene. This CDR3 is built from 15 residues. This CDR3 reads CASSREAGATYEQYF. CDR3 in DNA: TGTGCCAGCAGCCGAGAGGCGGGAGCTACCTACGAGCAGTACTTC.

The chain has TRBV28 and TRBJ1-1, with 9 nucleotides matching TRBD1. V gave up 6 bases and J gave up 9 bases; unmatched junction bases: 8. Per the germline V gene, CDR1 is MDHEN and CDR2 is SYDVKM. The CDR3 sequence is 13 residues long. In nucleotides, the CDR3 is TGTGCCAGCAGGATTTCCGGGACAGGGAAAGCTTTCTTT. It translates to CASRISGTGKAFF.

The CDR3 sequence: CASSEAGNEQFF. The CDR3 DNA is TGTGCCAGCAGTGAAGCGGGCAATGAGCAGTTCTTC. The chain joins TRBV2 to TRBJ2-1; D unclear. CDR3 length equals 12 residues. The ends were cut back, 0 bases at V and 6 bases at J, with 3 bases in the middle. The germline CDR1 and CDR2 sequences are SNHLY and FYNNEI.

J is TRBJ1-4 and V is TRBV24-1; 7 nucleotides match TRBD1. Losses at the gene ends were 9 bases for V and 3 bases for J; bases not matched to a gene: 3. The CDR3 contains 13 residues. The germline V gene has CDR1 KGHDR and CDR2 SFDVKD. As DNA, the CDR3 is TGTGCCACCGGGGACAGCTCTAATGAAAAACTGTTTTTT. Translating gives CATGDSSNEKLFF.

The gene calls are TRBV7-9 and TRBJ1-5, with D maybe TRBD1 (6 bases). The V gene's germline CDR1 is SEHNR and CDR2 FQNEAQ (reference sequence). The CDR3 is made up of 12 amino acids. With 4 bases removed from V and 12 bases from J, the gap between germline ends came to 13 bases. The DNA of the CDR3 is TGTGCCAGCAGCTCCTCAGGGGTTGTCCAGCATTTT. This codes for CASSSSGVVQHF.

The V call is TRBV19, the J call TRBJ1-1, with a weak D call TRBD1 (6 bases). Germline V gives CDR1 LNHDA, CDR2 SQIVND (reference sequence). CDR3 size: 16 residues. V was shortened by 0 bases and J by 0 bases, with 11 bases between the two germline ends. The CDR3 DNA is TGTGCCAGTAGTATAGATCAGGGGCGCCTGAACACTGAAGCTTTCTTT. Its protein product is CASSIDQGRLNTEAFF. The variable domain in full, with the rest retrieved from reference TRBV19 and TRBJ1-1, is DGGITQSPKYLFRKEGQNVTLSCEQNLNHDAMYWYRQDPGQGLRLIYYSQIVNDFQKGDIAEGYSVSREKKESFPLTVTSAQKNPTAFYLCASSIDQGRLNTEAFFGQGTRLTVV.

The J gene is TRBJ1-1, the V gene TRBV10-3; D call uncertain. The CDR3 totals 15 residues. The V end lost 7 bases, the J end lost 1 base, and 16 bases lay between the germline ends. CDR1 is ENHRY and CDR2 is SYGVKD in the germline V gene. The CDR3, as DNA: TGTGCCATCACGGCGGTTACAGCCGGGAACACTGAAGCTTTCTTT. This translates into CAITAVTAGNTEAFF.

The chain joins TRBV15 to TRBJ2-2, with no clear D. The V end was cut by 5 bases, the J end by 7 bases, with 11 bases between. The CDR3 runs to 13 residues. The germline V gene encodes CDR1 LNHNV and CDR2 YYDKDF (reference sequence). This CDR3 is CATSSWGDGELFF. CDR3 nucleotides: TGTGCCACCAGCTCTTGGGGTGACGGGGAGCTGTTTTTT.

The sample holds one count of this clone. CDR3 sequence reads: CASTASGRHQETQYF. CDR3 nucleotides: TGTGCCAGCACGGCTAGCGGGAGGCACCAAGAGACCCAGTACTTC. V is TRBV2 and J is TRBJ2-5, with TRBD2 matching 11 bases. The CDR3 contains 15 residues. The J segment lost 0 bases and the V segment lost 7 bases, leaving 4 bases of the junction unmatched. CDR1 is SNHLY, CDR2 FYNNEI, per germline.

V gene TRBV28 combines with J gene TRBJ2-1; 9 positions agree with TRBD2. CDR1 MDHEN and CDR2 SYDVKM come from the germline V gene. CDR3 length: 16 residues. V lost 6 bases to trimming and J lost 2 bases; unmatched junction nucleotides: 8. In nucleotides, the CDR3 is TGTGCCAGCAGATTTACCGGGACTAGCCCCTACAATGAGCAGTTCTTC. This gives the protein CASRFTGTSPYNEQFF.